Each of the 26 T cell receptor beta chains below was sequenced from the same sample in a study of T cell responses to AZD1222 COVID-19 vaccine. Repertoires were generated with immunoSEQ multiplex PCR, while TCRdb's copy carries only in-frame clones and drops some. The table has more than 150,000 clones, around 89% seen once. The material sequenced was peripheral blood, taken on day 0 of AZD1222 vaccination. Receptors originate from an adult in good health.

The J gene is TRBJ1-3, the V gene TRBV6-5; D is unresolved. Germline loops: CDR1 MNHEY, CDR2 SVGAGI. The CDR3 contains 15 residues. V lost 7 bases and J lost 0, with 13 bases in between. The CDR3, as DNA: TGTGCCAGCATGTTGACACCTCTCTCTGGAAACACCATATATTTT. This sequence encodes CASMLTPLSGNTIYF.

Only a few counts were recorded for this clone. The chain joins TRBV12-3 or TRBV12-4 to TRBJ1-4; D is possibly TRBD1 (6 bases). V dropped 3 bases and J dropped 7 bases, with 9 bases sitting between them. The CDR3 length is 13 residues. The CDR3 coding sequence is TGTGCCAGCAGTTTCGGGGGCCTTGAAAAACTGTTTTTT. It is translated as CASSFGGLEKLFF.

The chain has TRBV28 and TRBJ2-3; 12 bases align to TRBD2. V lost 3 bases to trimming and J lost 2 bases; unmatched junction nucleotides: 12. The CDR3 has 19 residues. Germline V gene sequence: CDR1 MDHEN, CDR2 SYDVKM. The CDR3 DNA follows: TGTGCCAGCAGTTTCGGAACCGGGACTAGCGGGTCGTCCACAGATACGCAGTATTTT. Its translation: CASSFGTGTSGSSTDTQYF.

The chain uses TRBV5-6 and TRBJ2-1, with a possible D match to TRBD1 (5 bases). Germline V gives CDR1 SGHDT, CDR2 YYEEEE. This CDR3 region has 12 residues. The V gene lost 2 bases and the J gene lost 9 bases, with 9 bases spanning the gap. The CDR3 reads CASSFGQVEQFF. CDR3 nucleotides: TGTGCCAGCAGCTTTGGACAAGTTGAGCAGTTCTTC.

The chain is built from TRBV7-2 and TRBJ1-4; a weak D match, TRBD1 (6 bases). There are 15 residues in the CDR3. The ends were cut back, 4 bases at V and 0 bases at J, with 9 bases in the middle. CDR1 and CDR2 (germline): SGHTA, FQGNSA. DNA of the CDR3: TGTGCCAGCAGCTCACAGGGCACAACTAATGAAAAACTGTTTTTT. It codes for CASSSQGTTNEKLFF.

In its sample, this clone was seen a few times. The chain links TRBV5-1 to TRBJ2-6; D gene unclear. CDR1 is SGHRS, CDR2 YFSETQ, per germline. The V and J ends lost 4 bases and 2 bases respectively, with 4 bases between them. This CDR3 contains 13 residues. The CDR3: CASSPPGANVLTF. The CDR3 nucleotides read TGCGCCAGCAGCCCTCCTGGGGCCAACGTCCTGACTTTC.

This sequence joins TRBV10-3 and TRBJ2-6, with D perhaps TRBD1 or TRBD2 (5 bases each). Germline values: CDR1 ENHRY, CDR2 SYGVKD. The CDR3 length is 17 residues. The V gene lost 8 bases and the J gene lost 0 bases, with 17 bases spanning the gap. The CDR3 sequence: CAIGAGTPASGANVLTF. CDR3 bases: TGTGCCATCGGGGCCGGGACGCCGGCCTCTGGGGCCAACGTCCTGACTTTC.

This chain connects TRBV24-1 to TRBJ2-5; 8 positions match TRBD1. The CDR3 is made up of 15 amino acids. Germline values: CDR1 KGHDR, CDR2 SFDVKD. Trimming at V came to 5 bases and at J to 2 bases, leaving 6 bases not matched to a gene. Here the CDR3 DNA reads TGTGCCACCAGTGGAGACAGGGGATATCAAGAGACCCAGTACTTC. Translating it yields CATSGDRGYQETQYF.

The chain is built from TRBV28 and TRBJ2-2; possible D gene TRBD1, 5 bases. In germline, CDR1 is MDHEN, CDR2 SYDVKM. V lost 8 bases to trimming and J lost 2 bases, with 24 bases between them. The CDR3 length is 18 residues. The CDR3 DNA follows: TGTGCCAGCTCCTACTTACAGGTGGTCCCTCGAAACACCGGGGAGCTGTTTTTT. Protein sequence: CASSYLQVVPRNTGELFF. The full variable domain, its missing parts supplied by reference TRBV28 and TRBJ2-2, is DVKVTQSSRYLVKRTGEKVFLECVQDMDHENMFWYRQDPGLGLRLIYFSYDVKMKEKGDIPEGYSVSREKKERFSLILESASTNQTSMYLCASSYLQVVPRNTGELFFGEGSRLTVL.

V usage is TRBV28 and J usage is TRBJ2-3; 11 positions agree with TRBD1. The V and J ends lost 3 bases and 0 bases, in that order; junction bases with no gene match: 8. This CDR3 has 18 residues. Germline V gene data show CDR1 as MDHEN and CDR2 as SYDVKM. The CDR3 nucleotides read TGTGCCAGCAGTTTCCAAGGACAGGGGGCCCTTAGCACAGATACGCAGTATTTT. The encoded protein is CASSFQGQGALSTDTQYF.

This clone was picked up one time. V is TRBV4-1 and J is TRBJ1-4; no definite D call. V lost 1 base to trimming and J lost 7 bases, with 13 bases between them. Germline CDR1 is MGHRA and CDR2 is YSYEKL. This CDR3 is 15 amino acids long. The CDR3, as DNA: TGCGCCAGCAGCCAAGTGTGGGGATCCAGTGAAAAACTGTTTTTT. Translating it yields CASSQVWGSSEKLFF.

The V call is TRBV6-1, the J call TRBJ1-4, with TRBD1 matching 8 bases. The CDR3 length is 15 residues. The germline gives CDR1 MNHNS, CDR2 SASEGT. The V and J ends lost 3 bases and 3 bases, in that order; junction bases with no gene match: 3. The CDR3 here is CASSDRGRPNEKLFF. The CDR3 DNA reads TGTGCCAGCAGTGACAGGGGGCGGCCTAATGAAAAACTGTTTTTT.

The chain has TRBV6-1 and TRBJ2-3; D not resolved. The germline V gene encodes CDR1 MNHNS and CDR2 SASEGT. V lost 3 bases and J lost 9, with 13 bases in between. The CDR3 loop spans 13 amino acids. The CDR3 here is CASSDQPDRTQYF. The DNA of the CDR3 is TGTGCCAGCAGTGACCAGCCTGATCGGACGCAGTATTTT.

V and J are TRBV7-2 and TRBJ2-7; 10 positions agree with TRBD2. This CDR3 spans 15 amino acids. V gave up 4 bases and J gave up 2 bases; unmatched junction bases: 5. Looked up from germline, CDR1 is SGHTA and CDR2 is FQGNSA. CDR3 region: CASSWTSGTTYEQYF. CDR3 DNA sequence: TGTGCCAGCAGCTGGACTAGCGGAACCACCTACGAGCAGTACTTC.

This chain joins TRBV5-6 and TRBJ2-1; D is undetermined. This CDR3 is 14 amino acids long. The ends were cut back, 0 bases at V and 5 bases at J, with 9 bases in the middle. CDR1 and CDR2 from the germline V gene are SGHDT and YYEEEE. The CDR3 coding sequence is TGTGCCAGCAGCTTGGGTTTCCGGGACAATGAGCAGTTCTTC. As protein: CASSLGFRDNEQFF.

This chain uses TRBV6-4 with TRBJ2-1; 11 bases agree with TRBD2. Germline loops: CDR1 MRHNA, CDR2 SNTAGT. Losses at the gene ends were 4 bases for V and 5 bases for J; bases not matched to a gene: 13. CDR3 length: 18 residues. CDR3 amino acids: CASSVLAGGPSIHNEQFF. The CDR3, as DNA: TGTGCCAGCAGTGTTTTAGCGGGAGGGCCTTCGATCCACAATGAGCAGTTCTTC.

The genes are TRBV5-1 and TRBJ1-6; 9 positions match TRBD1. Trimming cost V 4 bases and J 9 bases; bases outside gene matches: 8. CDR1 and CDR2 from the germline V gene are SGHRS and YFSETQ. The length of the CDR3 is 15 residues. Written as DNA, the CDR3 is TGCGCCAGCAGCCCGGGACAGGGCCAAGGTTCACCCCTCCACTTT. Translated, it gives CASSPGQGQGSPLHF.

The V call is TRBV7-2, the J call TRBJ2-2; possible D gene TRBD2, 5 bases. The CDR3 length is 15 residues. Germline CDR1 SGHTA, CDR2 FQGNSA. The V gene lost 5 bases and the J gene lost 4 bases, with 14 bases spanning the gap. The CDR3, as DNA: TGTGCCAGCAGCCCCCCTGAGAGCGGCACCGGGGAGCTGTTTTTT. This encodes CASSPPESGTGELFF. The full variable domain, with the rest looked up from reference TRBV7-2 and TRBJ2-2, is GAGVSQSPSNKVTEKGKDVELRCDPISGHTALYWYRQSLGQGLEFLIYFQGNSAPDKSGLPSDRFSAERTGGSVSTLTIQRTQQEDSAVYLCASSPPESGTGELFFGEGSRLTVL.

CDR3: CAWSLRGLGNSPLHF. CDR3 sequence (DNA): TGTGCCTGGAGCCTGCGGGGGCTGGGTAATTCACCCCTCCACTTT. V is TRBV30 and J is TRBJ1-6; D may be TRBD1 (6 bases). The CDR3 consists of 15 residues. V gave up 3 bases and J gave up 6 bases, with 15 bases separating them. Germline CDR1 and CDR2: GTSNPN and SVGIG (reference sequence).

The rearrangement uses TRBV5-5 and TRBJ2-2; weak D call: TRBD2 (5 bases). V was shortened by 1 base and J by 1 base, with 11 bases between the two germline ends. The CDR3 is made up of 16 amino acids. Germline V gene lookup returns CDR1 SGHKS and CDR2 YYEKEE (reference sequence). CDR3 coding DNA: TGTGCCAGCAGCTTGAGGAGCGGAGTGAACACCGGGGAGCTGTTTTTT. This gives the protein CASSLRSGVNTGELFF.

J is TRBJ1-6 and V is TRBV30, with D possibly TRBD1 on 5 matching bases. V lost 4 bases, J lost 10 bases, and 23 bases lay in between. This CDR3 comprises 16 residues. The V gene's germline CDR1 is GTSNPN and CDR2 SVGIG (reference sequence). CDR3: CAWIPDPSPGNSPLHF. DNA of the CDR3: TGTGCCTGGATCCCAGATCCTTCGCCAGGGAACTCACCCCTCCACTTT. The whole variable domain, filled in from reference TRBV30 and TRBJ1-6, reads SQTIHQWPATLVQPVGSPLSLECTVEGTSNPNLYWYRQAAGRGLQLLFYSVGIGQISSEVPQNLSASRPQDRQFILSSKKLLLSDSGFYLCAWIPDPSPGNSPLHFGNGTRLTVT.

This clone was found once. The CDR3 loop is CASSFGRGTEAFF. The CDR3 DNA reads TGTGCCAGCAGTTTTGGCAGGGGCACTGAAGCTTTCTTT. The genes are TRBV27 and TRBJ1-1; maybe TRBD1 (6 bases). V lost 3 bases, J lost 4 bases, and 9 bases lay in between. The CDR3 runs to 13 residues. Germline CDR1 MNHEY, CDR2 SMNVEV (reference sequence).

Only one count was recorded for this clone. The rearrangement joins TRBV6-5 to TRBJ1-2; 7 bases map to TRBD1. This CDR3 has 12 residues. Germline assignment: CDR1 MNHEY and CDR2 SVGAGI. V was clipped by 5 bases and J by 8 bases; unmatched bases: 5. CDR3: CASSPTGRGYTF. CDR3 bases: TGTGCCAGCAGTCCGACAGGGCGCGGCTACACCTTC.

CDR3 sequence: CASSLFSARQGANVLTF. The CDR3 DNA reads as TGTGCCAGCAGTTTATTCTCAGCCCGACAGGGGGCCAACGTCCTGACTTTC. This chain uses TRBV28 with TRBJ2-6; D possibly corresponds to TRBD1 (5 bases). Germline lookup yields CDR1 MDHEN and CDR2 SYDVKM. V dropped 1 base and J dropped 4 bases, with 14 bases sitting between them. This CDR3 comprises 17 residues.

This clone was seen once. V usage is TRBV5-1 and J usage is TRBJ1-2; the D is unclear. The CDR3 has 15 amino acids. In germline, CDR1 is SGHRS, CDR2 YFSETQ. Trimming removed 0 bases from V and 3 bases from J, with 12 bases in between. The CDR3, as DNA: TGCGCCAGCAGCTTGGGCCTCAACCAGGACTATGGCTACACCTTC. This encodes CASSLGLNQDYGYTF. Variable domain in full (rest from reference TRBV5-1 and TRBJ1-2): KAGVTQTPRYLIKTRGQQVTLSCSPISGHRSVSWYQQTPGQGLQFLFEYFSETQRNKGNFPGRFSGRQFSNSRSEMNVSTLELGDSALYLCASSLGLNQDYGYTFGSGTRLTVV.

This chain connects TRBV5-1 to TRBJ2-2; D tentatively fits TRBD1 or TRBD2 (5 bases each). This CDR3 region has 16 residues. V lost 2 bases and J 5 bases, leaving 16 bases between the germline ends. Germline CDR1 SGHRS, CDR2 YFSETQ. This chain's CDR3 is CASSFSGTPRTGELFF. In DNA, the CDR3 is TGCGCCAGCAGCTTCTCCGGGACGCCGAGGACCGGGGAGCTGTTTTTT.